This T cell receptor (beta chain) comes out of a study of beta chain features in type 1 diabetes. Expressed TCRB transcripts got sequenced, as all isolated RNA was reverse transcribed. Profiling relied on immunoSEQ multiplex PCR, and the TCRdb table lists in-frame clones only, not all of them. This table holds roughly 500,000 clones, 10% to 12% found once. Of note for this clone: The antigen is undetermined.

Study results and caveats: In comparison with healthy donors, patients had naive, central memory and Treg TCRB repertoires that appeared more similar.

From germline, CDR1 is MNHNS and CDR2 SASEGT. This CDR3 is built from 16 residues. Trimming removed 2 bases at V and 8 bases at J, with 19 bases between. The origin of this receptor is a woman aged 18-29 years in good health. The sequenced material came from naive CD4+ T cells from blood. The gene calls are TRBV6-1 and TRBJ2-1; TRBD2 might be the D (6 bases). DNA for the CDR3: TGTGCCAGCAGTGAACGAGGACGGGGAGGACGGGATGAGCAGTTCTTC. It yields the protein CASSERGRGGRDEQFF.